The present T cell receptor beta chain was sequenced within a study of cytomegalovirus exposure and HLA in healthy donors. The CDR3 is 16 amino acids. The germline V gene encodes CDR1 SGHDT and CDR2 YYEEEE. V lost 0 bases and J 5 bases, leaving 17 bases between the germline ends. Broader study findings: Follow-up analysis later connected one missense variant in DCLRE1C with trimming of TCR beta V- and J-genes.

PCR amplification relied on 60 Vbeta primers (plus 13 Jbeta primers). Profiling relied on immunoSEQ multiplex PCR, and the TCRdb table lists in-frame clones only, not all of them. Of around 130,000 clones in the sample, around 79% were seen once. On this clone itself: Its antigen remains unknown.

The clonotype comes from a woman aged 18-29 years in good health and CMV-seronegative. The rearrangement uses TRBV5-6 and TRBJ2-5; no firm D call. The sequenced sample consisted of PBMCs. The CDR3 is CASSLVRLAGLETQYF. In DNA, the CDR3 is TGTGCCAGCAGCTTGGTACGGTTAGCTGGGTTGGAGACCCAGTACTTC.